Here is one T cell receptor (beta chain) with its context. Its target is unknown. Trimming removed 8 bases at V and 2 bases at J, with 13 bases between. Germline assignment: CDR1 SQVTM and CDR2 ANQGSEA. The CDR3 loop spans 12 amino acids. The data belong to a study of CD8 T cells in Susac syndrome. Overall study findings and caveats: Clonal expansion did not appear in Susac syndrome CD4+ T cell repertoires.

Reverse transcription of roughly 0.45 to 1 ug RNA was carried out with random hexamers. Amplification of TCR beta CDR3 across 54 Vbeta and 13 Jbeta was performed with immunoSEQ multiplex PCR. Each CDR3 protein gets one entry after TCRdb re-called the immunoSEQ multiplex PCR reads with MiXCR. This table holds about 160,000 distinct CDR3 sequences, roughly 95% found once. Material: CD4+ T cells from PBMCs. The TCR originated in a human donor with Susac syndrome. The chain recombines TRBV29-1 with TRBJ2-7; a weak D match, TRBD1 (5 bases). CDR3 coding DNA: TGCAGCACGAAGGGGCCAACCTACGAGCAGTACTTC. The encoded protein is CSTKGPTYEQYF.